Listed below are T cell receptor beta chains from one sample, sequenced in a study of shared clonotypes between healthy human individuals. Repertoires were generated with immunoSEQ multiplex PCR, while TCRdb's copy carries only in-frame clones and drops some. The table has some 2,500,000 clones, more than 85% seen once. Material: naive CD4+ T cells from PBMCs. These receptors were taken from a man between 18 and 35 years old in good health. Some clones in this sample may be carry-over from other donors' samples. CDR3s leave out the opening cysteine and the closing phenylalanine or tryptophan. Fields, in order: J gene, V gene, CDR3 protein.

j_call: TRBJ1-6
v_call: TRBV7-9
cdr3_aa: ASSLPGPPTNSPLH

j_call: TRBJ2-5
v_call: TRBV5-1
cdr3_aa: ASRYRGSQETQY

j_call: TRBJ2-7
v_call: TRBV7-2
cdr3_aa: ASSLAFPSGRGEQY

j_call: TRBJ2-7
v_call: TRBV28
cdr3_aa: ASSGNPGTAQNEQY

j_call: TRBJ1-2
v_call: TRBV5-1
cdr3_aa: ASSLEVGQPWGYT

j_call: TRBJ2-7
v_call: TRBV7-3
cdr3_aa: ASSLRGKSSYEQY

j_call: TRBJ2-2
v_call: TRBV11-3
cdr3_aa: ASSLDVRTSGETGELF

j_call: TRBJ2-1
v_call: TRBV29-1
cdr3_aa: SVVIAETQF

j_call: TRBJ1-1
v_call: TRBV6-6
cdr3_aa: ASSNGIPHMNTEAF

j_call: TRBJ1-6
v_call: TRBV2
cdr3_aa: ASSDRASPLH

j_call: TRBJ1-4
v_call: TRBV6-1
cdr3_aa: ASTNNRAPNEKLF

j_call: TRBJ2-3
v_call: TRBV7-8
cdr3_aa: ASSLGSGTDTQY

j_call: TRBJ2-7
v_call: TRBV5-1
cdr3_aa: ASSHKPSGRDFEGAYEQY

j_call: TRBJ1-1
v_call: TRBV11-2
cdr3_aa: ASSYYPGQGTKWG

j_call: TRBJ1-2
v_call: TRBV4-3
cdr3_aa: ASSWTGEANYGYT

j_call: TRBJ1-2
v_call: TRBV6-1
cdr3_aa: ASRGTGTGVGYT

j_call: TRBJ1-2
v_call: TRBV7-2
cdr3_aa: ASSLSARGYGYT

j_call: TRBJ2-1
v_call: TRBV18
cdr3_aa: ASSPGTSALHEQF

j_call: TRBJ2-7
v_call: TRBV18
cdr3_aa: ASSPRLAGGYEQY

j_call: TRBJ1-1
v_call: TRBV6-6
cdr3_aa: ASSSTGITEAF

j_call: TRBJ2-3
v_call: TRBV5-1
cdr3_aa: ASSSNSGRGTDTQY

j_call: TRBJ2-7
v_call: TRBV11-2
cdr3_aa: ASSPQIGVRFKDEQY

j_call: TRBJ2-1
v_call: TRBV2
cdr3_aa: ASTGGTYNEQF